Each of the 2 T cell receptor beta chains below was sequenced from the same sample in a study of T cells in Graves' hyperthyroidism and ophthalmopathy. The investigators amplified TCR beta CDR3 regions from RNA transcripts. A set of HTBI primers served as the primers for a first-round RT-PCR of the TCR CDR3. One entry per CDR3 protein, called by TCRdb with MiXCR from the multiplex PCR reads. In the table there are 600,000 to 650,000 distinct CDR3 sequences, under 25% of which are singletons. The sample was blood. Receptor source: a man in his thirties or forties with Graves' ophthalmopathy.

As DNA, the CDR3 is TGTGCCAGCAGGGCCCGAGTTGAGACCCAGTACTTC. Translation: CASRARVETQYF. The V and J genes are TRBV7-9 and TRBJ2-5; D call uncertain. V lost 6 bases and J lost 5, with 10 bases in between. Germline V CDR1 and CDR2: SEHNR, FQNEAQ (reference sequence). This CDR3 has 12 amino acids.

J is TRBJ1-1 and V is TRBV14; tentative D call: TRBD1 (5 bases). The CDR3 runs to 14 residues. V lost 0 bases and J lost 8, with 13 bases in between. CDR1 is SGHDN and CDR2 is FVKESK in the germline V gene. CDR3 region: CASSQDLGRQEAFF. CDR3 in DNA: TGTGCCAGCAGCCAAGATCTTGGCAGACAGGAAGCTTTCTTT. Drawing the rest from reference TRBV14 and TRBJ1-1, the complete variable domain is EAGVTQFPSHSVIEKGQTVTLRCDPISGHDNLYWYRRVMGKEIKFLLHFVKESKQDESGMPNNRFLAERTGGTYSTLKVQPAELEDSGVYFCASSQDLGRQEAFFGQGTRLTVV.